The entry below describes one T cell receptor (beta chain). Its specificity is not known. The data are from a study of cytomegalovirus exposure and HLA in healthy donors. Turning to the study itself: T cells numbering around 180 million yielded some 100 million unique TCR beta sequences in an earlier analysis. Study-wide findings and caveats: In a later analysis, TCR beta V- and J-gene trimming showed a link to a missense DCLRE1C variant. Apparent HLA restriction characterized most CMV-associated TCR beta chains in a later analysis.

Unmatched junction bases numbered 2, after V lost 3 bases and J lost 6 bases. Germline lookup yields CDR1 LNHDA and CDR2 SQIVND (reference sequence). The CDR3 length is 14 residues. Vbeta (60) and Jbeta (13) primers were used in the PCR. Clones were sequenced by immunoSEQ multiplex PCR, and TCRdb holds only the in-frame ones, with some missing. Among 90,000 to 150,000 clones listed, roughly 65% were seen once. Input material: PBMCs. The chain combines TRBV19 with TRBJ1-5; 10 positions match TRBD1. This TCR was recovered from a man aged 35-49 years in good health and CMV-seropositive. The CDR3 region has the DNA TGTGCCAGTAGTATGACAGGGGGCGGTCAGCCCCAGCATTTT. Amino acid sequence: CASSMTGGGQPQHF.